The 16 T cell receptor beta chains listed next were all sequenced from one sample in a study of T cells after somatic rescue of genetic block. TCRdb's copy holds only in-frame clones and misses some; the assay was immunoSEQ multiplex PCR. The sample lists 100,000 to 120,000 clones, under 95% occurring once. Sample: peripheral blood mononuclear cells (PBMCs). The receptors here all came from a woman aged 18-35 years.

This chain joins TRBV11-2 and TRBJ2-3, with 8 positions matching TRBD2. J gave up 3 bases and V 5 bases, and 10 bases lay outside the gene matches. The CDR3 length is 16 residues. From germline, CDR1 is SGHAT and CDR2 FQNNGV. Written as DNA, the CDR3 is TGTGCCAGCAGCCCCCCGGGACTAGGAGGTACAGATACGCAGTATTTT. This encodes CASSPPGLGGTDTQYF.

In DNA, the CDR3 is TGTGCCAGCAGCTCAGACACGCCTGGAAACACCATATATTTT. Translated: CASSSDTPGNTIYF. V usage is TRBV7-9 and J usage is TRBJ1-3; D is unresolved. CDR1 is SEHNR and CDR2 is FQNEAQ in the germline V gene (reference sequence). Trimming removed 4 bases at V and 2 bases at J, with 9 bases between. The length of the CDR3 is 14 residues.

V and J are TRBV19 and TRBJ2-2; no clear D. This CDR3 is 16 amino acids long. Trimming shortened V by 3 bases and J by 6 bases, and 17 bases separated the two germline ends. Germline CDR1 and CDR2: LNHDA and SQIVND (reference sequence). CDR3 DNA: TGTGCCAGTAGTATCCTACACGGCTCCAACTCCGGGGAGCTGTTTTTT. Residues: CASSILHGSNSGELFF.

The rearrangement uses TRBV6-5 and TRBJ2-3; tentatively, D is TRBD1 (5 bases). Germline V gene lookup returns CDR1 MNHEY and CDR2 SVGAGI. The CDR3 covers 16 residues. V was pared by 2 bases and J by 2 bases, with 14 bases between. The chain's CDR3 is CASSYRQYSTTDTQYF. The DNA for the CDR3 is TGTGCCAGCAGTTACAGACAGTACTCGACCACAGATACGCAGTATTTT.

This rearrangement joins TRBV5-1 to TRBJ1-5, with 7 bases fitting TRBD1. The germline CDR1 and CDR2 sequences are SGHRS and YFSETQ. The CDR3 length is 14 residues. V lost 4 bases to trimming and J lost 3 bases; unmatched junction nucleotides: 4. The CDR3, as DNA: TGCGCCAGCAGCCCCCAGGGGGTCAATCAGCCCCAGCATTTT. Amino acid sequence: CASSPQGVNQPQHF.

The DNA for the CDR3 is TGTGCCTCCCTCGCCGGGACACTGGAACAGTCGGCTTTCTTT. This translates into CASLAGTLEQSAFF. This chain joins TRBV30 and TRBJ1-1; weak D call: TRBD1 (6 bases). V was clipped by 7 bases and J by 11 bases, with 26 bases between them. Per the germline V gene, CDR1 is GTSNPN and CDR2 is SVGIG (reference sequence). The CDR3 extends over 14 amino acids.

This clone was observed a single time. This chain connects TRBV4-1 to TRBJ2-1; 9 positions match TRBD2. With 7 bases clipped from V and 0 bases from J, the junction kept 13 bases outside the gene matches. The CDR3 totals 18 residues. The V gene's germline CDR1 is MGHRA and CDR2 YSYEKL. For the CDR3, the DNA is TGCGCCAGCACCTTATTAGCGGGGGCCTCGATCTCCTACAATGAGCAGTTCTTC. It translates to CASTLLAGASISYNEQFF.

This chain uses TRBV5-5 with TRBJ2-7; D is perhaps TRBD1 (6 bases). The CDR3 is 11 amino acids. Germline CDR1 reads SGHKS; CDR2 reads YYEKEE (reference sequence). The ends were cut back, 4 bases at V and 10 bases at J, with 12 bases in the middle. CDR3 sequence (DNA): TGTGCCAGCAGCACGAACAGGGCCCAGTACTTC. Amino acid sequence: CASSTNRAQYF.

This clone was detected only once. This chain links TRBV9 with TRBJ2-1; 9 bases align to TRBD2. Germline loops: CDR1 SGDLS, CDR2 YYNGEE. The CDR3 runs to 17 residues. V shed 0 bases, J shed 8 bases, and the junction held 12 bases outside the gene matches. CDR3: CASSVAEGGGAFDEQFF. Written as DNA, the CDR3 is TGTGCCAGCAGCGTAGCCGAAGGCGGGGGGGCCTTCGATGAGCAGTTCTTC.

The V call is TRBV4-3, the J call TRBJ1-6, with D hard to call. The V end lost 3 bases, the J end lost 11 bases, and 5 bases lay between the germline ends. CDR1 is LGHNA, CDR2 YSLEER, per germline. This CDR3 region has 11 residues. In nucleotides, the CDR3 is TGCGCCAGCAGCCAGGTCACACCCCTCCACTTT. It is translated as CASSQVTPLHF.

This chain links TRBV5-4 with TRBJ1-1; 10 bases are shared with TRBD1. Germline loops: CDR1 SGHNT, CDR2 YYREEE (reference sequence). This CDR3 has 14 residues. J gave up 5 bases and V 3 bases, and 4 bases lay outside the gene matches. For the CDR3, the DNA is TGTGCCAGCAGCTCCCGGGACAGGGGAACTGAAGCTTTCTTT. Its protein is CASSSRDRGTEAFF.

The V gene is TRBV6-1, the J gene TRBJ1-4, with TRBD1 as a possible D gene (5 bases). V was pared by 1 base and J by 5 bases, with 11 bases between. The CDR3 spans 15 residues. The germline gives CDR1 MNHNS, CDR2 SASEGT. The CDR3 protein is CASSEVAGPNEKLFF. The DNA of the CDR3 is TGTGCCAGCAGTGAAGTGGCGGGACCGAATGAAAAACTGTTTTTT.

This clone is a singleton in its sample. The rearrangement uses TRBV7-2 and TRBJ2-5, with TRBD1 as a possible D gene (6 bases). The CDR3 loop spans 16 amino acids. Germline-derived CDR1 and CDR2 are SGHTA and FQGNSA. The V end was cut by 1 base, the J end by 2 bases, with 14 bases between. This CDR3 reads CASSLEGDRHQETQYF. The CDR3 DNA reads as TGTGCCAGCAGCTTAGAGGGAGACAGGCATCAAGAGACCCAGTACTTC.

This chain connects TRBV9 to TRBJ2-5, with a possible D match to TRBD2 (6 bases). CDR1 is SGDLS, CDR2 YYNGEE, per germline. The CDR3 consists of 14 residues. With 4 bases removed from V and 5 bases from J, the gap between germline ends came to 15 bases. CDR3 protein: CASSSGLRSETQYF. The CDR3, as DNA: TGTGCCAGCAGCTCGGGACTTCGGAGCGAGACCCAGTACTTC. The full variable domain, its missing parts supplied by reference TRBV9 and TRBJ2-5, is DSGVTQTPKHLITATGQRVTLRCSPRSGDLSVYWYQQSLDQGLQFLIQYYNGEERAKGNILERFSAQQFPDLHSELNLSSLELGDSALYFCASSSGLRSETQYFGPGTRLLVL.

This sequence joins TRBV19 and TRBJ2-1, with TRBD2 matching 11 bases. V shed 1 base and J 9 bases; nucleotides not matched to a gene: 8. The length of the CDR3 is 16 residues. Germline V CDR1 and CDR2: LNHDA, SQIVND (reference sequence). CDR3 sequence reads: CASSIGIAGGPGEQFF. The DNA of the CDR3 is TGTGCCAGTAGTATAGGGATAGCGGGGGGGCCGGGTGAGCAGTTCTTC.

The rearrangement joins TRBV29-1 to TRBJ1-1, with D maybe TRBD1 (6 bases). The V gene's germline CDR1 is SQVTM and CDR2 ANQGSEA. The CDR3 has 13 amino acids. V was pared by 2 bases and J by 5 bases, with 12 bases between. The CDR3 sequence is CSVESGTRTEAFF. CDR3 in DNA: TGCAGCGTTGAATCCGGGACAAGGACTGAAGCTTTCTTT.